These 21 T cell receptor beta chains came from one sample sequenced in a study of blood T cell repertoires in COVID-19. Repertoires were generated with immunoSEQ multiplex PCR, while TCRdb's copy carries only in-frame clones and drops some. This table holds 250,000 to 400,000 clones, roughly 90% found once. Sequencing was performed on PBMCs or T cells enriched from blood (not recorded which). All receptors derive from a man aged 60 to 69 who had recovered from COVID-19.

The chain recombines TRBV10-3 with TRBJ1-1; 9 bases are shared with TRBD1. Looked up from germline, CDR1 is ENHRY and CDR2 is SYGVKD. J was trimmed by 3 bases and V by 6 bases; bases with no gene match: 2. This CDR3 is built from 13 residues. The CDR3 nucleotides read TGTGCCATCAGCCGGACAGGGGACACTGAAGCTTTCTTT. Its protein is CAISRTGDTEAFF.

The chain joins TRBV20-1 to TRBJ2-7, with D hard to call. The CDR3 loop spans 14 amino acids. The germline gives CDR1 DFQATT, CDR2 SNEGSKA (reference sequence). V gave up 3 bases and J gave up 0 bases, with 12 bases separating them. The CDR3 here is CSASDQRGSYEQYF. CDR3 nucleotides: TGCAGTGCTAGTGATCAGAGAGGCTCCTACGAGCAGTACTTC.

This chain links TRBV4-2 with TRBJ2-3, with D perhaps TRBD2 (5 bases). The CDR3 is 14 residues long. From germline, CDR1 is LGHNA and CDR2 YNFKEQ. The V and J ends lost 2 bases and 4 bases respectively, with 10 bases between them. The chain's CDR3 is CASSQKRTADTQYF. CDR3 nucleotides: TGTGCCAGCAGCCAAAAACGGACTGCAGATACGCAGTATTTT.

The rearrangement joins TRBV11-3 to TRBJ2-7, with TRBD2 matching 9 bases. The CDR3 contains 15 residues. Germline-derived CDR1 and CDR2 are SGHNT and YENEEA. V shed 5 bases and J 0 bases; nucleotides not matched to a gene: 5. The CDR3 nucleotides are TGTGCCAGCAGCCATCGACTAGCGGACTCCTACGAGCAGTACTTC. It is translated as CASSHRLADSYEQYF. The complete variable domain, with remaining parts taken from reference TRBV11-3 and TRBJ2-7, reads EAGVVQSPRYKIIEKKQPVAFWCNPISGHNTLYWYLQNLGQGPELLIRYENEEAVDDSQLPKDRFSAERLKGVDSTLKIQPAELGDSAVYLCASSHRLADSYEQYFGPGTRLTVT.

The chain employs TRBV24-1 and TRBJ2-5, with 12 bases fitting TRBD1. With 5 bases clipped from V and 5 bases from J, the junction kept 5 bases outside the gene matches. The CDR3 has 15 amino acids. The germline V gene encodes CDR1 KGHDR and CDR2 SFDVKD. CDR3 protein: CATSARDRGPETQYF. The CDR3, as DNA: TGTGCCACCAGTGCCCGGGACAGGGGGCCGGAGACCCAGTACTTC.

The table lists this clone with a count of one. The chain joins TRBV5-5 to TRBJ1-2; 8 bases match TRBD1. This CDR3 contains 15 residues. Germline CDR1 SGHKS, CDR2 YYEKEE (reference sequence). Unmatched junction bases numbered 11, after V lost 3 bases and J lost 7 bases. The CDR3, as DNA: TGTGCCAGCAGCTACGGGGACAGGATAAATACTGGCTACACCTTC. It encodes CASSYGDRINTGYTF.

The CDR3: CASSLLDTQYF. DNA for the CDR3: TGTGCCAGCTCACTCTTAGATACGCAGTATTTT. V and J are TRBV18 and TRBJ2-3; unclear D gene. The CDR3 consists of 11 residues. Germline CDR1 KGHSH, CDR2 LQKENI. Trimming took 4 bases from V and 5 from J, leaving 4 bases between them.

The chain links TRBV5-6 to TRBJ1-2; 8 nucleotides align to TRBD1. The CDR3 length is 13 residues. V gave up 4 bases and J gave up 8 bases; unmatched junction bases: 7. Germline V lookup: CDR1 SGHDT, CDR2 YYEEEE. This CDR3 reads CASSLQGAEGYTF. Written as DNA, the CDR3 is TGTGCCAGCAGCCTTCAGGGGGCGGAGGGCTACACCTTC. Full variable domain (rest looked up from reference TRBV5-6 and TRBJ1-2): DAGVTQSPTHLIKTRGQQVTLRCSPKSGHDTVSWYQQALGQGPQFIFQYYEEEERQRGNFPDRFSGHQFPNYSSELNVNALLLGDSALYLCASSLQGAEGYTFGSGTRLTVV.

The CDR3 here is CASRSSGNYGYTF. The CDR3, as DNA: TGTGCCAGCAGGTCGTCAGGGAACTATGGCTACACCTTC. The rearrangement links TRBV25-1 to TRBJ1-2; possible D gene TRBD1, 5 bases. The V end was cut by 6 bases, the J end by 2 bases, with 10 bases between. This CDR3 comprises 13 residues. Germline V lookup: CDR1 MGHDK, CDR2 SYGVNS.

V usage is TRBV11-2 and J usage is TRBJ2-7; D remains ambiguous. Between the trimmed V and J ends, which lost 1 base and 1 base, there was a span of 8 bases. The CDR3 has 14 residues. Germline assignment: CDR1 SGHAT and CDR2 FQNNGV. The CDR3 loop reads CASSLGVASYEQYF. As DNA, the CDR3 is TGTGCCAGCAGCTTAGGGGTAGCTTCCTACGAGCAGTACTTC.

This sequence joins TRBV19 and TRBJ1-1; 7 positions match TRBD1. The CDR3 covers 14 residues. CDR1 is LNHDA and CDR2 is SQIVND in the germline V gene (reference sequence). V shed 6 bases and J 7 bases; nucleotides not matched to a gene: 11. The CDR3 sequence: CASSPTGLPYEAFF. Written as DNA, the CDR3 is TGTGCCAGTAGCCCGACAGGGTTGCCCTATGAAGCTTTCTTT.

The V and J genes are TRBV5-1 and TRBJ1-5; D not resolved. The V end lost 0 bases, the J end lost 7 bases, and 11 bases lay between the germline ends. Germline V gene lookup returns CDR1 SGHRS and CDR2 YFSETQ. There are 14 residues in the CDR3. DNA of the CDR3: TGCGCCAGCAGCTTGGTTCCGGGAGGGCAGCCCCAGCATTTT. Protein: CASSLVPGGQPQHF.

CDR3 amino acids: CASGLVPLSTEAFF. The CDR3 nucleotides read TGTGCTAGTGGTTTGGTCCCCCTTTCCACTGAAGCTTTCTTT. The chain joins TRBV12-5 to TRBJ1-1; D gene uncertain. The ends were cut back, 0 bases at V and 4 bases at J, with 9 bases in the middle. Germline V gene sequence: CDR1 LGHNT, CDR2 FRNRAP. The CDR3 has 14 residues.

The chain has TRBV6-6 and TRBJ2-1; 8 nucleotides align to TRBD2. This CDR3 is 14 amino acids long. The V gene's germline CDR1 is MNHNY and CDR2 SVGAGI (reference sequence). Unmatched junction bases numbered 9, after V lost 6 bases and J lost 8 bases. The DNA of the CDR3 is TGTGCCAGCAGCCATGCGGGGGGCGGGTATGAGCAGTTCTTC. It is translated as CASSHAGGGYEQFF.

The chain joins TRBV10-3 to TRBJ2-7; 9 bases match TRBD1. CDR1 is ENHRY and CDR2 is SYGVKD in the germline V gene. This CDR3 is 13 amino acids long. Trimming removed 7 bases from V and 1 base from J; junction bases left unmatched: 2. CDR3 sequence (DNA): TGTGCCATCAAGGGACAGGGTTCCTACGAGCAGTACTTC. This translates into CAIKGQGSYEQYF.

The chain is built from TRBV11-3 and TRBJ2-7; D might be TRBD2 (6 bases). Per the germline V gene, CDR1 is SGHNT and CDR2 is YENEEA. The CDR3 has 17 amino acids. Trimming cost V 7 bases and J 5 bases, with 27 bases left between them. CDR3 nucleotides: TGTGCCAGCACCCCACGCGGAGGGTCCGAGTTCACAGACGAGCAGTACTTC. It specifies CASTPRGGSEFTDEQYF. The full variable domain, its missing parts supplied by reference TRBV11-3 and TRBJ2-7, is EAGVVQSPRYKIIEKKQPVAFWCNPISGHNTLYWYLQNLGQGPELLIRYENEEAVDDSQLPKDRFSAERLKGVDSTLKIQPAELGDSAVYLCASTPRGGSEFTDEQYFGPGTRLTVT.

The V and J genes are TRBV3-1 (or the pseudogene TRBV3-2) and TRBJ1-6, with 7 bases lining up with TRBD1. CDR3 size: 14 residues. The germline CDR1 and CDR2 sequences are LGHDT and YNNKEL (reference sequence). V lost 4 bases and J lost 9; bases outside the gene matches: 6. The chain's CDR3 is CASSPNRGGSPLHF. The CDR3 DNA sequence: TGTGCCAGCAGCCCCAACAGGGGTGGTTCACCCCTCCACTTT.

This chain connects TRBV6-2 or TRBV6-3 to TRBJ1-6, with 7 bases that match TRBD1. CDR3 length: 14 residues. CDR1 and CDR2 (germline): MNHEY, SVGEGT. Trimming removed 2 bases from V and 7 bases from J; junction bases left unmatched: 2. In DNA form, the CDR3 reads TGTGCCAGCAGTTACAGGGGGCAGAATTCACCCCTCCACTTT. Translated: CASSYRGQNSPLHF.

The chain couples TRBV5-1 to TRBJ2-3, with 9 bases lining up with TRBD2. With 4 bases clipped from V and 1 base from J, the junction kept 7 bases outside the gene matches. Germline lookup yields CDR1 SGHRS and CDR2 YFSETQ. The CDR3 is made up of 16 amino acids. The CDR3: CASSPSWTSGTDTQYF. The CDR3 coding sequence is TGCGCCAGCAGCCCTTCTTGGACTAGCGGCACAGATACGCAGTATTTT.

V and J are TRBV30 and TRBJ2-7, with TRBD1 matching over 11 bases. Germline V gene lookup returns CDR1 GTSNPN and CDR2 SVGIG (reference sequence). The CDR3 spans 18 residues. V shed 4 bases, J shed 5 bases, and the junction held 19 bases outside the gene matches. The CDR3, as DNA: TGTGCCTGGAAGGATCATATCCGGGACAGGGGGTATTTGAACGAGCAGTACTTC. Amino acids: CAWKDHIRDRGYLNEQYF.

The rearrangement links TRBV29-1 to TRBJ2-5; 14 nucleotides line up with TRBD2. The ends lost 5 bases at V and 5 bases at J; junction bases unmatched: 7. Looked up from germline, CDR1 is SQVTM and CDR2 is ANQGSEA. CDR3 length equals 15 residues. DNA for the CDR3: TGCAGCGTTTTCGGGACTAGCGGGAGCTCGGAGACCCAGTACTTC. Protein product: CSVFGTSGSSETQYF.